The T cell receptor (beta chain) described here comes from a study of CD8 T cells in Susac syndrome. Study-wide results and limits: The study recognized that its TCR sequencing and HLA analysis covered a relatively small number of individuals.

The sample holds one count of this clonotype. Its antigen is not identified. The junction differs from germline at one of its ends, possibly a read error. Purification of the CD8+ and CD4+ T cells relied on negative isolation, and TEMRA cells underwent FACS enrichment. Looked up from germline, CDR1 is DFQATT and CDR2 is SNEGSKA (reference sequence). This CDR3 has 12 amino acids. Random hexamers primed reverse transcription of about 0.5 to 1 ug RNA. The authors amplified TCR beta CDR3 across 54 Vbeta and 13 Jbeta using immunoSEQ multiplex PCR. MiXCR, run by TCRdb on the immunoSEQ multiplex PCR reads, gives a single entry per CDR3 protein. The data contain 150,000 to 200,000 distinct CDR3 sequences, 85% to 95% of them singletons.

The V call is TRBV20-1, the J call TRBJ2-7; D gene ambiguous. The sample was CD8+ T cells from PBMCs. The receptor was isolated from a human donor with multiple sclerosis. CDR3 sequence (DNA): TGCAGTGCCAGAGGAGCTCCCTACGAGCAGTACTTC. Its translation is CSARGAPYEQYF.